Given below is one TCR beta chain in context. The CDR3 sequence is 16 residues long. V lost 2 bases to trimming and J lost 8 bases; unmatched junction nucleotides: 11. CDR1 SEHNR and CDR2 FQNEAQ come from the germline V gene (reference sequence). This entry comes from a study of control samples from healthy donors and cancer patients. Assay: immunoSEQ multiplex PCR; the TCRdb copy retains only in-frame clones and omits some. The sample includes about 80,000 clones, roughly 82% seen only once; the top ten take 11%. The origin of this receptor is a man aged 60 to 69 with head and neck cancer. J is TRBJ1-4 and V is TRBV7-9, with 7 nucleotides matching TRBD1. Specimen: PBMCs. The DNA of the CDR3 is TGTGCCAGCAGCTTAAGGTTGGGAAACAGGGGCGAAAAACTGTTTTTT. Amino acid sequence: CASSLRLGNRGEKLFF. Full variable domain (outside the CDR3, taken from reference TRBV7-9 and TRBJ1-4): DTGVSQNPRHKITKRGQNVTFRCDPISEHNRLYWYRQTLGQGPEFLTYFQNEAQLEKSRLLSDRFSAERPKGSFSTLEIQRTEQGDSAMYLCASSLRLGNRGEKLFFGSGTQLSVL.